What follows is one T cell receptor (beta chain) and its context. Its antigen remains undetermined. The input lacks base qualities; no much larger clone sits a single base away. In the prospective study, participants were about 18 to 100 years old, resided in approximately 22 geographic areas of the United States, and were enrolled through a virtual design. Cohort assignment in the prospective study relied on participant-reported clinical history from a screening survey and a study questionnaire. Recovered participants in ImmuneRACE Cohort 3 were defined by two consecutive negative NP/OP PCR tests, clearance by a healthcare professional, or resolution of symptoms. Mobile phlebotomists in the prospective study collected whole blood, serum and a nasopharyngeal or oropharyngeal swab from every participant. Additional blood draws and questionnaires over an approximately 2-month period could optionally be provided by prospective study participants. Before DNA extraction, prospective study blood samples were shipped either frozen or at room temperature.

The data were obtained in a study of blood T cell repertoires in COVID-19 (dated by TCRdb to 2018 to 2020). A note on the overall study: The collaborator samples originated in the United States, Italy and Spain and spanned the acute and convalescent phases of COVID-19. The samples were drawn from the first 160 participants of the ongoing ImmuneRACE study and from about 1,200 subjects provided by 6 global collaborators. Subjects who had been exposed to COVID-19, were actively infected with it, or had recovered from it provided the deeply sampled blood TCRbeta repertoires that made up the dataset. Where available, HLA class I and class II types were taken from metadata supplied by the sample provider and were not determined by assay-based typing. The prospective study material was composed of cDNA or gDNA derived from T cells, B-cell-depleted T cells, or PBMCs. Nearly every sample came with metadata listing a de-identified subject ID, COVID-19 status, age in years and sex. The repertoires were released in a freely available public database intended as a resource for research on the immune response to SARS-CoV-2. The full study reports these points: The amount of clinical and demographic metadata varied by source and participant and was provided uncurated.

Between the V and J ends, shortened by 4 bases and 5 bases respectively, the junction contains 20 bases. Sequences SGHAT (CDR1) and FQNNGV (CDR2) are obtained from the germline V gene. Including the terminal cysteine and phenylalanine, the CDR3 comprises 16 residues. Only CDR3 DNA remains: 48 bases, in frame from the first base. TCRbeta CDR3 regions were amplified from genomic DNA by means of the immunoSEQ Assay, a bias-controlled multiplex PCR. Per the authors' processing: Nucleated cell counts per sample were estimated from amplification of reference gene primers within the assay. To quantify the absolute abundance of each unique TCRbeta CDR3 rearrangement, sequence reads were collapsed and filtered. Productive Simpson clonality was computed per sample as the square root of Simpson's diversity index over productive rearrangements. Drawn from immuneACCESS, this table holds only the in-frame rearrangements with V and J called that TCRdb kept. Clones are partly lost; checked studies trace under half to an unresolved V gene and leave the rest unexplained. V, J and clone size derive from that table, while D and trimming were established from the DNA sequence. For this sample the table gives some 400,000 clones, of which approximately 92% were detected only once. Around 1.1% of the sample rests with the top ten.

Input material: PBMCs or T cells enriched from blood (not recorded which). The receptor was isolated from a man aged 30 to 39 who had recovered from COVID-19. The chain uses TRBV11-2 and TRBJ1-2; the D gene is unclear. The CDR3 reads as follows: CASSSIRVGIRYGYTF. The DNA sequence follows: TGTGCCAGCAGCTCGATTAGGGTCGGGATCCGGTATGGCTACACCTTC. Beyond the CDR3, the reference TRBV11-2 and TRBJ1-2 genes provide the residues; the full variable domain reads: EAGVAQSPRYKIIEKRQSVAFWCNPISGHATLYWYQQILGQGPKLLIQFQNNGVVDDSQLPKDRFSAERLKGVDSTLKIQPAKLEDSAVYLCASSSIRVGIRYGYTFGSGTRLTVV.